This T cell receptor delta chain originates from a study of γδ T cells in repeated Plasmodium falciparum infection. About the study: Donors were malaria-exposed Malian children or age- and gender-matched Australian children.

Germline CDR1 GEAIGNYY, CDR2 EKD. The CDR3 runs to 18 residues. The ends were cut back, 0 bases at V and 3 bases at J, with 22 bases in the middle. Study-level findings and limits: Repeated controlled infections reportedly drove waves of new clonotype selection in Vdelta2-negative, mostly Vdelta1+, gammadelta repertoires.

TRG and TRD sequences were obtained from every sorted gammadelta sample. TCRdb called clones from the multiplex PCR reads again using CATT. The sample consists of 70,000 to 95,000 delta-chain clones, over 1.1% of them appearing once. Gammadelta T cells were flow-sorted from PBMC into Vgamma9/Vdelta2+ and Vdelta2-negative populations for bulk analysis. As for this clone: Its specificity is not known. A read error likely explains why the TCRdb protein, taken from a much larger clone, differs from this DNA's translation at residue 10; the protein shown is translated from the DNA.

Specimen: gamma-delta T cells from blood. The chain combines TRDV2 with TRDJ1; perhaps TRDD3 as D (6 bases). This receptor was obtained from a pool of human donors (malaria-infected and uninfected, not separated). The CDR3 region has the DNA TGTGCCTGTGACACCGTCTTAATGGGGGGTACGGGATCCGATAAACTCATCTTT. It translates to CACDTVLMGGTGSDKLIF.